Listed here are 23 T cell receptor beta chains from one sample, sequenced in a study of CD8 T cell repertoires and HIV-1 epitope variants. The protocol was immunoSEQ multiplex PCR, while the TCRdb copy is restricted to in-frame clones and leaves out a portion. The sample carries 5,000 to 6,500 clones, around 62% recorded once. These TCRs' antigens remain unknown. Sequenced material: cultured CD8+ T cells derived from PBMCs. The receptors stem from a male donor with HIV.

This clone was detected a few times. The rearrangement links TRBV25-1 to TRBJ2-7; either TRBD1 or TRBD2 may supply D (6 bases each). Trimming removed 4 bases from V and 3 bases from J, with 10 bases in between. CDR3 length: 13 residues. The germline V gene encodes CDR1 MGHDK and CDR2 SYGVNS. CDR3 DNA: TGTGCCAGCAGTGTGGAGGGACACTACGAGCAGTACTTC. Its translation: CASSVEGHYEQYF.

This clone has just a few counts. The chain has TRBV19 and TRBJ2-7; maybe TRBD2 (6 bases). CDR1 and CDR2 (germline): LNHDA, SQIVND (reference sequence). This CDR3 contains 15 residues. Trimming pared 1 base from V and 1 base from J, leaving 11 bases between. CDR3 nucleotide sequence: TGTGCCAGTAGTATAGCCCTCGGAGGGTCCTACGAGCAGTACTTC. Translated, it gives CASSIALGGSYEQYF.

The V call is TRBV30, the J call TRBJ1-2, with D maybe TRBD1 (5 bases). The V gene lost 4 bases and the J gene lost 13 bases, with 19 bases spanning the gap. The CDR3 is made up of 12 amino acids. The V gene's germline CDR1 is GTSNPN and CDR2 SVGIG (reference sequence). CDR3 DNA: TGTGCCTGGATCGGGACCTTGGAGGTCTTCACCTTC. It translates to CAWIGTLEVFTF. Combining the CDR3 with reference TRBV30 and TRBJ1-2 gives the whole variable domain SQTIHQWPATLVQPVGSPLSLECTVEGTSNPNLYWYRQAAGRGLQLLFYSVGIGQISSEVPQNLSASRPQDRQFILSSKKLLLSDSGFYLCAWIGTLEVFTFGSGTRLTVV.

The V gene is TRBV7-8, the J gene TRBJ1-1; 11 nucleotides agree with TRBD1. This CDR3 has 16 residues. After removal of 2 bases from V and 1 base from J, the junction contained 3 bases not matched to a gene. The V gene's germline CDR1 is SGHVS and CDR2 FQNEAQ. CDR3 coding DNA: TGTGCCAGCAGCTTACCGGGGACAGGGGGGAACACTGAAGCTTTCTTT. This gives the protein CASSLPGTGGNTEAFF.

The CDR3 nucleotides are TGTGCCAGCAGCTCCTCAGGCAGCATGAACACTGAAGCTTTCTTT. Protein sequence: CASSSSGSMNTEAFF. The J gene is TRBJ1-1, the V gene TRBV5-4, with D hard to call. The germline V gene encodes CDR1 SGHNT and CDR2 YYREEE (reference sequence). The CDR3 runs 15 residues. With 3 bases removed from V and 0 bases from J, the gap between germline ends came to 12 bases.

This rearrangement joins TRBV6-1 to TRBJ2-7, with D unresolved. This CDR3 is built from 11 residues. Deletions cut 3 bases from V and 6 bases from J, with 6 bases between. Per germline, CDR1 MNHNS and CDR2 SASEGT. The CDR3 reads CASSDRPEQYF. CDR3 sequence (DNA): TGTGCCAGCAGTGACAGACCCGAGCAGTACTTC.

This clone was observed a single time. V usage is TRBV7-8 and J usage is TRBJ1-5, with TRBD1 matching over 7 bases. Germline V lookup: CDR1 SGHVS, CDR2 FQNEAQ. The CDR3 covers 15 residues. The V segment lost 4 bases and the J segment 1 base; nucleotides outside the gene matches: 4. CDR3 nucleotide sequence: TGTGCCAGCAGCTCCCAGGGGGGGAGCAATCAGCCCCAGCATTTT. Translating it yields CASSSQGGSNQPQHF. The variable domain in full, with the rest retrieved from reference TRBV7-8 and TRBJ1-5, is GAGVSQSPRYKVAKRGQDVALRCDPISGHVSLFWYQQALGQGPEFLTYFQNEAQLDKSGLPSDRFFAERPEGSVSTLKIQRTQQEDSAVYLCASSSQGGSNQPQHFGDGTRLSIL.

The chain uses TRBV30 and TRBJ1-5, with D hard to call. This CDR3 has 13 amino acids. V was shortened by 0 bases and J by 6 bases, with 9 bases between the two germline ends. Germline V lookup: CDR1 GTSNPN, CDR2 SVGIG (reference sequence). The CDR3 loop reads CAWSVRGLQPQHF. The CDR3 nucleotides are TGTGCCTGGAGTGTACGTGGTCTTCAGCCCCAGCATTTT.

This chain uses TRBV7-6 with TRBJ2-7; 9 bases fit TRBD2. J gave up 5 bases and V 0 bases, and 2 bases lay outside the gene matches. This CDR3 contains 14 residues. The germline V gene encodes CDR1 SGHVS and CDR2 FNYEAQ. CDR3 region: CASSLAAGGHEQYF. The CDR3 region has the DNA TGTGCCAGCAGCTTAGCGGCGGGGGGGCACGAGCAGTACTTC. The full variable domain, in which reference TRBV7-6 and TRBJ2-7 provide the parts outside the CDR3, is GAGVSQSPRYKVTKRGQDVALRCDPISGHVSLYWYRQALGQGPEFLTYFNYEAQQDKSGLPNDRFSAERPEGSISTLTIQRTEQRDSAMYRCASSLAAGGHEQYFGPGTRLTVT.

This clone was seen a handful of times. The chain uses TRBV6-4 and TRBJ1-5; the match to TRBD1 covers 7 bases. CDR3 length: 13 amino acids. The V segment lost 3 bases and the J segment 7 bases; nucleotides outside the gene matches: 3. Per the germline V gene, CDR1 is MRHNA and CDR2 is SNTAGT. CDR3 protein: CASSEGGGQPQHF. CDR3 bases: TGTGCCAGCAGTGAAGGGGGCGGACAGCCCCAGCATTTT.

The chain is built from TRBV10-3 and TRBJ1-5; D is ambiguous. Trimming took off 4 bases at V and 3 bases at J, with 7 bases between the two ends. This CDR3 is built from 13 residues. CDR1 ENHRY and CDR2 SYGVKD come from the germline V gene. CDR3: CAISGGNNQPQHF. CDR3 DNA: TGTGCCATCAGTGGAGGCAACAATCAGCCCCAGCATTTT.

CDR3 nucleotides: TGTGCCAGCAGTTTATACCAGGGAAGCTCCTACAATGAGCAGTTCTTC. It is translated as CASSLYQGSSYNEQFF. The chain recombines TRBV28 with TRBJ2-1, with a tentative D call TRBD1 (5 bases). Trimming left V 1 base short and J 0 bases short, with 10 bases between. The CDR3 runs 16 residues. CDR1 is MDHEN, CDR2 SYDVKM, per germline.

The V call is TRBV12-2, the J call TRBJ1-4; the table's D call, TRBD1, was not checked against the DNA. TRBV12-2 is a known pseudogene. The CDR3 sequence is 15 residues long. CDR3 bases: TGTGCAAGTCGCCCTCAGACCAGGATGTTTGAAAAACTGTTTTTT. It translates to CASRPQTRMFEKLFF.

This clone was detected only once. The chain recombines TRBV5-1 with TRBJ1-6; D remains unclear. The CDR3 is made up of 16 amino acids. V lost 4 bases to trimming and J lost 8 bases, with 19 bases between them. Looked up from germline, CDR1 is SGHRS and CDR2 is YFSETQ. This CDR3 is CASSQNLQRLDSPLHF. Written as DNA, the CDR3 is TGCGCCAGCAGCCAGAATTTACAGCGCCTGGATTCACCCCTCCACTTT.

The rearrangement uses TRBV19 and TRBJ2-7, with D perhaps TRBD1 (7 bases). V was cut by 1 base and J by 3 bases, with 13 bases left in between. Germline V gives CDR1 LNHDA, CDR2 SQIVND (reference sequence). This CDR3 is built from 15 residues. The CDR3 nucleotides are TGTGCCAGTAGTATAGCGGGGGACAGCCTCTACGAGCAGTACTTC. Translating it yields CASSIAGDSLYEQYF.

The chain uses TRBV2 and TRBJ2-1; perhaps TRBD2 as D (5 bases). Germline CDR1 SNHLY, CDR2 FYNNEI. Between the trimmed V and J ends, which lost 9 bases and 10 bases, there was a span of 19 bases. The CDR3 is 13 residues long. CDR3 amino acids: CASRSLDSPEQFF. The CDR3 coding sequence is TGTGCCAGTCGGTCCCTGGACTCACCCGAGCAGTTCTTC.

This clone was seen once. CDR3 in DNA: TGCGCCAGCAGCTTCTCGGGACAGGGCGGCCGGGGCTACACCTTC. It is translated as CASSFSGQGGRGYTF. The chain uses TRBV5-1 and TRBJ1-2, with 9 nucleotides matching TRBD1. Germline V CDR1 and CDR2: SGHRS, YFSETQ. J was trimmed by 8 bases and V by 2 bases; bases with no gene match: 10. This CDR3 has 15 residues.

The chain recombines TRBV7-2 with TRBJ2-3; D unresolved. Germline V CDR1 and CDR2: SGHTA, FQGNSA. V lost 5 bases to trimming and J lost 0 bases, with 12 bases between them. The CDR3 has 15 amino acids. CDR3 amino acids: CASSPDLLSTDTQYF. In DNA, the CDR3 is TGTGCCAGCAGCCCGGACCTCTTGAGCACAGATACGCAGTATTTT.

This rearrangement joins TRBV15 to TRBJ1-2, with D perhaps TRBD1 (6 bases). The V end lost 0 bases, the J end lost 7 bases, and 15 bases lay between the germline ends. The CDR3 is 15 amino acids. CDR1 LNHNV and CDR2 YYDKDF come from the germline V gene (reference sequence). CDR3 nucleotides: TGTGCCACCAGCAGAGATCTTAGGACGACAGGTGGCTACACCTTC. As protein: CATSRDLRTTGGYTF.

The chain carries TRBV28 and TRBJ1-4; D is possibly TRBD1 (6 bases). From germline, CDR1 is MDHEN and CDR2 SYDVKM. Trimming took off 0 bases at V and 4 bases at J, with 9 bases between the two ends. This CDR3 spans 15 amino acids. The CDR3 loop reads CASSLWGAVNEKLFF. The CDR3 bases are TGTGCCAGCAGTTTATGGGGGGCGGTTAATGAAAAACTGTTTTTT.

The chain links TRBV7-2 to TRBJ2-1; 11 positions agree with TRBD2. The V gene end was trimmed by 5 bases and the J gene end by 8 bases; junction bases not matched to a gene: 11. Germline CDR1 SGHTA, CDR2 FQGNSA. The CDR3 sequence is 16 residues long. CDR3 in DNA: TGTGCCAGCAGCGGGCTAGCGGGGGGTAAGGGAGATGAGCAGTTCTTC. Amino acids: CASSGLAGGKGDEQFF.

The CDR3 bases are TGTGCCAGCAGCCAATTGGCGATTCAGGGGGCTGAGACCCAGTACTTC. Its translation: CASSQLAIQGAETQYF. The chain combines TRBV14 with TRBJ2-5; 8 positions match TRBD1. The CDR3 consists of 16 residues. Germline trimming cut 2 bases from V and 5 bases from J; bases unmatched to any gene: 10. Germline V gene sequence: CDR1 SGHDN, CDR2 FVKESK.

The chain employs TRBV5-1 and TRBJ1-2; 8 bases line up with TRBD1. This CDR3 comprises 13 residues. J lost 6 bases, V lost 0 bases, and 1 base had no gene match. The germline CDR1 and CDR2 sequences are SGHRS and YFSETQ. DNA for the CDR3: TGCGCCAGCAGCTTGGCGACAGGGGATGGCTACACCTTC. Amino acid sequence: CASSLATGDGYTF.